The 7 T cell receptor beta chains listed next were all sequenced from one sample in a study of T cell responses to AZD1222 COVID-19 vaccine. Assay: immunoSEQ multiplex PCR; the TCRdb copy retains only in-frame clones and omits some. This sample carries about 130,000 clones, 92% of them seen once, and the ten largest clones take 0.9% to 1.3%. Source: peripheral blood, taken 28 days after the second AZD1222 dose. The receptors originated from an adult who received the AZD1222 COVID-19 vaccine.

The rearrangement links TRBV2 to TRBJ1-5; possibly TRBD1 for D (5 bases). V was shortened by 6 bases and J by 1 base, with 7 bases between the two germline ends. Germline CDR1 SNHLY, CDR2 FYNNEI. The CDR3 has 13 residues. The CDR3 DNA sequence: TGTGCCAGCAGGGGGGACAGCAATCAGCCCCAGCATTTT. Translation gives CASRGDSNQPQHF.

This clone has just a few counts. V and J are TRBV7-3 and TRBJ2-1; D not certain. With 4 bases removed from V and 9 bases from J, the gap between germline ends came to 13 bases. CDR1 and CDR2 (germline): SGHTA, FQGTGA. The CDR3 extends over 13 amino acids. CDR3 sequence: CASSSQMDGEQFF. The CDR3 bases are TGTGCCAGCAGCTCTCAGATGGATGGTGAGCAGTTCTTC. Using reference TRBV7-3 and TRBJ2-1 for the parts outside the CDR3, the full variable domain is GAGVSQTPSNKVTEKGKYVELRCDPISGHTALYWYRQSLGQGPEFLIYFQGTGAADDSGLPNDRFFAVRPEGSVSTLKIQRTERGDSAVYLCASSSQMDGEQFFGPGTRLTVL.

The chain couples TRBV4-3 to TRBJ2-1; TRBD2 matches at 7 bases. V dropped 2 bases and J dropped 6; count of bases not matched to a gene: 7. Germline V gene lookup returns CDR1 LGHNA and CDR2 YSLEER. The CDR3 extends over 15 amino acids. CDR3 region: CASSQSRGRGNEQFF. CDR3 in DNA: TGCGCCAGCAGCCAATCCCGGGGGAGGGGCAATGAGCAGTTCTTC.

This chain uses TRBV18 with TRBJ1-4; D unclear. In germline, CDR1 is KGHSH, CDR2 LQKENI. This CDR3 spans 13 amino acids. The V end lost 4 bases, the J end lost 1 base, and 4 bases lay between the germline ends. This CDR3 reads CASSRQTNEKLFF. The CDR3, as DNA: TGTGCCAGCTCACGTCAAACTAATGAAAAACTGTTTTTT.

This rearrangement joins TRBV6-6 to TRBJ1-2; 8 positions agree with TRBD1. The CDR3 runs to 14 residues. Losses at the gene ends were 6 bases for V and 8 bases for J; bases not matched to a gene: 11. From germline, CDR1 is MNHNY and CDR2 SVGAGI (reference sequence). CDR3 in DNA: TGTGCCAGCAGAGACCGGGACAGGCCGGGGGGCTACACCTTC. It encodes CASRDRDRPGGYTF.

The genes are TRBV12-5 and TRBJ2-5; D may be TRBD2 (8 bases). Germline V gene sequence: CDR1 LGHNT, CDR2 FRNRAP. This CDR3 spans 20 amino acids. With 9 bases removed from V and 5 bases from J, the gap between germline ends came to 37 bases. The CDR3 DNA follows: TGTGCTAGACTCGGCGGGGGGACAGCTCACAGGTCTGCGAGGAACGAGACCCAGTACTTC. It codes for CARLGGGTAHRSARNETQYF.

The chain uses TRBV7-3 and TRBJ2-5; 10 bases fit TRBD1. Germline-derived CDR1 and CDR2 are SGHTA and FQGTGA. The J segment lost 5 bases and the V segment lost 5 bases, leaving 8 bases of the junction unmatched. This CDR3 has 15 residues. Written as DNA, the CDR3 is TGTGCCAGCAGCCCCGACCGGACAGGGGGGGAGACCCAGTACTTC. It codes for CASSPDRTGGETQYF.